This entry is about one TCR beta chain. What it binds is unknown. The data were obtained in a study of T-cell memory formation after mild COVID-19. General study points: The pre-infection memory compartment contained some responding clones, suggesting cross-reactive memory joined. Contracting clones localized mainly to CM and EM when CD4+ and mainly to EMRA when CD8+. A balance of CD4 and CD8 characterized clones contracting day 15 to 85, whereas later expanders leaned CD4+.

Deletions cut 10 bases from V and 10 bases from J, with 13 bases between. The CDR3 is 11 amino acids. TCRdb reprocessed the 5' RACE reads with MiXCR, giving one entry per CDR3 protein. The profile shows hundreds of thousands of distinct CDR3 sequences, about 16% of them singletons. Sequenced material: PBMCs or a T cell subset sorted from them (not recorded which). J is TRBJ2-2 and V is TRBV12-3 or TRBV12-4; perhaps TRBD1 as D (6 bases). The source of this sequence is an adult woman who had mild COVID-19 (a few samples of this study predate the infection). Cell type and time point are not known. The CDR3 is CAISGEKELFF. DNA of the CDR3: TGTGCCATCTCAGGGGAGAAGGAGCTGTTTTTT.